The source of this TCR beta chain is a study of cytotoxic CD8 clonotypes in ibrutinib-treated CLL. Turning to the study itself: Across the patients, around 10 were relapsed/refractory, about 15 treatment-naive and 17 to 18 IGHV unmutated. After median approximately 6 years, approximately 15 stayed in remission, about 12 progressed; responses around 24 partial, 2 complete.

Whole-study findings and limits: At ibrutinib response, clonality increased, and at progression it declined back toward baseline.

The protocol was immunoSEQ multiplex PCR, while the TCRdb copy is restricted to in-frame clones and leaves out a portion. The table has approximately 91,000 clones, around 75% seen once. In the case of this clone: The antigen is undetermined.

The sequencing used PBMCs, collected after 12 months of ibrutinib treatment. The sequence was obtained from a human donor with chronic lymphocytic leukemia.

This CDR3 reads CASSPGGLAGRTDTQYF. The CDR3 nucleotides read TGCGCCAGCAGCCCGGGGGGGCTAGCGGGTCGTACAGATACGCAGTATTTT. The chain has TRBV4-1 and TRBJ2-3; 8 nucleotides align to TRBD2. V shed 4 bases, J shed 3 bases, and the junction held 12 bases outside the gene matches. Germline V gene lookup returns CDR1 MGHRA and CDR2 YSYEKL. The CDR3 consists of 17 residues.